This TCR beta chain was recovered during a study of T cells in Graves' hyperthyroidism and ophthalmopathy. Regarding the study as a whole: A median 6.5 months before onset, the model predicted ophthalmopathy. In the blood, most expanded thyroid clonotypes above 0.001 appeared as well.

Calling Graves' hyperthyroidism stable meant ophthalmopathy did not progress within 18 months. PBMCs were obtained from 10 ml fresh peripheral blood. The CDR3 contains 14 residues. Trimming pared 4 bases from V and 2 bases from J, leaving 11 bases between. This clonotype was seen at least ten times. Antigen specificity is unknown. RNA transcripts served as the template for amplifying TCR beta CDR3 regions. The HTBI primer set was used in a first-round RT-PCR of the TCR CDR3. TCRdb redid the calling of the multiplex PCR reads with MiXCR, one entry per CDR3 protein. The sample shows over 700,000 distinct CDR3 sequences, about 38% of them seen only once.

The rearrangement joins TRBV12-3 or TRBV12-4 to TRBJ2-5; D may be TRBD1 or TRBD2 (5 bases each). The sequenced material came from blood. The receptor was isolated from a man in his late teens or twenties with Graves' hyperthyroidism. CDR3 coding DNA: TGTGCCAGCAGTTGGGACGCAGTACAAGAGACCCAGTACTTC. This codes for CASSWDAVQETQYF.